The next 9 T cell receptor beta chains were all read from a single sample in a study of cytomegalovirus exposure and HLA in healthy donors. With 60 Vbeta and 13 Jbeta primers, the PCR was carried out. Only in-frame clones appear in the TCRdb table, and some are missing; sequencing was by immunoSEQ multiplex PCR. Counted here are about 140,000 clones, 65% to 80% occurring once; the ten biggest clones make up over 1%. The material sequenced was PBMCs. The receptors originated from a male donor in good health and CMV-seropositive.

The CDR3 region has the DNA TGCGCCAGCAGCCAAGTCCCGGGACTAGCGCGGTTCTTC. This gives the protein CASSQVPGLARFF. J is TRBJ2-1 and V is TRBV4-1; 10 bases line up with TRBD2. With V trimmed by 1 base and J by 15 bases, 6 bases remained unmatched. CDR3 length equals 13 residues. Looked up from germline, CDR1 is MGHRA and CDR2 is YSYEKL.

This chain links TRBV9 with TRBJ2-2; 7 nucleotides match TRBD1. The V gene end was trimmed by 3 bases and the J gene end by 6 bases; junction bases not matched to a gene: 8. Looked up from germline, CDR1 is SGDLS and CDR2 is YYNGEE. The CDR3 extends over 15 amino acids. This CDR3 is CASSGQGTAAGELFF. CDR3 nucleotide sequence: TGTGCCAGCAGCGGACAGGGAACGGCGGCCGGGGAGCTGTTTTTT. Drawing the rest from reference TRBV9 and TRBJ2-2, the complete variable domain is DSGVTQTPKHLITATGQRVTLRCSPRSGDLSVYWYQQSLDQGLQFLIQYYNGEERAKGNILERFSAQQFPDLHSELNLSSLELGDSALYFCASSGQGTAAGELFFGEGSRLTVL.

The chain couples TRBV4-1 to TRBJ2-1, with D possibly being TRBD2 (6 bases). The germline CDR1 and CDR2 sequences are MGHRA and YSYEKL. V lost 4 bases and J lost 3, with 13 bases in between. The CDR3 loop spans 15 amino acids. CDR3 sequence: CASSPGERSYNEQFF. The CDR3 nucleotides are TGCGCCAGCAGCCCGGGGGAGCGTAGCTACAATGAGCAGTTCTTC.

V is TRBV10-1 and J is TRBJ2-1; the match to TRBD2 covers 8 bases. This CDR3 has 18 residues. The V segment lost 0 bases and the J segment 5 bases; nucleotides outside the gene matches: 12. Germline-derived CDR1 and CDR2 are WNHNN and SYGVQD (reference sequence). The CDR3 region has the DNA TGCGCCAGCAGTGAGTCGCCCGCAGGAGCGGGGGCCCACAATGAGCAGTTCTTC. Its protein is CASSESPAGAGAHNEQFF.

This clone has just a few counts. The chain carries TRBV11-3 and TRBJ2-1; TRBD2 agrees at 12 bases. Germline loops: CDR1 SGHNT, CDR2 YENEEA. The CDR3 contains 17 residues. V lost 3 bases to trimming and J lost 4 bases; unmatched junction nucleotides: 7. The CDR3 sequence is CASSFTTSGSSYNEQFF. CDR3 in DNA: TGTGCCAGCAGCTTTACGACTAGCGGGAGCTCTTACAATGAGCAGTTCTTC.

This chain links TRBV6-5 with TRBJ2-7, with TRBD1 as a possible D gene (6 bases). The germline V and J ends were trimmed by 0 bases and 2 bases, with 14 bases remaining between them. The V gene's germline CDR1 is MNHEY and CDR2 SVGAGI. The CDR3 length is 16 residues. CDR3 sequence reads: CASSYSRGGSPYEQYF. The DNA of the CDR3 is TGTGCCAGCAGTTACTCGAGAGGGGGTAGTCCCTACGAGCAGTACTTC.

This rearrangement joins TRBV27 to TRBJ2-5; 7 bases agree with TRBD2. Germline lookup yields CDR1 MNHEY and CDR2 SMNVEV (reference sequence). Trimming at V came to 8 bases and at J to 4 bases, leaving 4 bases not matched to a gene. This CDR3 comprises 12 residues. CDR3 amino acids: CASPGEGETQYF. The CDR3 DNA reads TGTGCCAGCCCTGGGGAGGGAGAGACCCAGTACTTC.

The chain recombines TRBV7-4 with TRBJ1-3; TRBD1 aligns across 7 bases. Trimming took 4 bases from V and 3 from J; bases not matched to a gene: 9. Germline CDR1 SGHVT, CDR2 SQSDAQ. This CDR3 spans 16 amino acids. CDR3 nucleotides: TGTGCCAGCAGCTCGGGACAGCTGAGGGGTGGAAACACCATATATTTT. It codes for CASSSGQLRGGNTIYF.

The chain is built from TRBV28 and TRBJ2-7; 8 bases map to TRBD1. Germline CDR1 reads MDHEN; CDR2 reads SYDVKM. The CDR3 has 11 residues. CDR3 amino acids: CATGADYEQYF. In DNA form, the CDR3 reads TGTGCGACAGGGGCGGACTACGAGCAGTACTTC. Full variable domain (remainder filled in from reference TRBV28 and TRBJ2-7): DVKVTQSSRYLVKRTGEKVFLECVQDMDHENMFWYRQDPGLGLRLIYFSYDVKMKEKGDIPEGYSVSREKKERFSLILESASTNQTSMYLCATGADYEQYFGPGTRLTVT.